The 4 T cell receptor beta chains below were found in one sample sequenced in a study of blood T cell repertoires in COVID-19 (dated by TCRdb to the early 2020s). Library creation used the immunoSEQ multiplex PCR assay. TCRdb limited this immuneACCESS table to in-frame rearrangements with V and J called. A share of clones is missing; checked studies link under half to unresolved V genes, and the rest is unexplained. The sample data list more than 250,000 clones, and approximately 85% of these were observed just once. Together, the top ten hold around 0.7% of the sample. The sequenced material came from peripheral blood. All receptors come from a human donor in a cohort sampled during active COVID-19.

V gene TRBV18 combines with J gene TRBJ2-1, with 10 bases that match TRBD2. Germline CDR1 KGHSH, CDR2 LQKENI. Trimming at V came to 2 bases and at J to 6 bases, leaving 7 bases not matched to a gene. CDR3 length equals 16 residues. For the CDR3, the DNA is TGTGCCAGCTCACCAGAACTAGCGGGAATGGGCAATGAGCAGTTCTTC. As protein: CASSPELAGMGNEQFF.

J is TRBJ1-2 and V is TRBV2, with D possibly TRBD1 on 5 matching bases. Trimming pared 2 bases from V and 5 bases from J, leaving 12 bases between. Per germline, CDR1 SNHLY and CDR2 FYNNEI. The CDR3 covers 14 residues. The CDR3 DNA is TGTGCCAGCAGTGAAACAGGAGCCTATTATGGCTACACCTTC. It translates to CASSETGAYYGYTF.

The J gene is TRBJ1-5, the V gene TRBV6-5; D gene uncertain. Germline V gene sequence: CDR1 MNHEY, CDR2 SVGAGI. Trimming cost V 6 bases and J 5 bases, with 11 bases left between them. This CDR3 is 13 amino acids long. Written as DNA, the CDR3 is TGTGCCAGCAGCCGATCGGGAGATCAGCCCCAGCATTTT. Protein: CASSRSGDQPQHF.

V and J are TRBV5-4 and TRBJ2-7; D is perhaps TRBD2 (6 bases). V lost 4 bases and J 6 bases, leaving 23 bases between the germline ends. Germline lookup yields CDR1 SGHNT and CDR2 YYREEE (reference sequence). The CDR3 contains 16 residues. The CDR3 sequence: CASSPDPGARRAEQYF. The CDR3 bases are TGTGCCAGCAGCCCCGATCCGGGAGCCAGGAGGGCCGAGCAGTACTTC.